One sample yielded the 14 T cell receptor beta chains listed below, sequenced in a study of cytomegalovirus exposure and HLA in healthy donors. The PCR ran on 60 Vbeta and 13 Jbeta primers. Using immunoSEQ multiplex PCR, the repertoire was profiled, and TCRdb retains in-frame clones only, with some absent. This sample carries some 140,000 clones, roughly three quarters of them seen once, and the ten largest clones take more than 3%. The sequenced material came from PBMCs. These TCRs come from a female donor in good health and CMV-seronegative.

V gene TRBV7-9 combines with J gene TRBJ1-5, with unresolved D. The germline V and J ends were trimmed by 5 bases and 4 bases, with 9 bases remaining between them. This CDR3 region has 13 residues. The germline V gene encodes CDR1 SEHNR and CDR2 FQNEAQ (reference sequence). DNA for the CDR3: TGTGCCAGCAGCGGTGGACTTAATCAGCCCCAGCATTTT. This encodes CASSGGLNQPQHF.

The J gene is TRBJ2-3, the V gene TRBV19; TRBD2 agrees at 8 bases. V lost 2 bases, J lost 2 bases, and 9 bases stayed unmatched. This CDR3 spans 17 amino acids. The germline V gene encodes CDR1 LNHDA and CDR2 SQIVND (reference sequence). This chain's CDR3 is CASSIRPSGGPTDTQYF. DNA of the CDR3: TGTGCCAGTAGTATAAGGCCCTCGGGGGGGCCCACAGATACGCAGTATTTT.

This clone was counted once. This chain links TRBV6-6 with TRBJ1-2; 10 bases are shared with TRBD1. This CDR3 comprises 15 residues. From germline, CDR1 is MNHNY and CDR2 SVGAGI (reference sequence). V lost 0 bases to trimming and J lost 4 bases; unmatched junction nucleotides: 2. For the CDR3, the DNA is TGTGCCAGCAGTTACTCCGGGACAGGGGTCTATGGCTACACCTTC. It specifies CASSYSGTGVYGYTF.

The V call is TRBV9, the J call TRBJ2-7; TRBD2 agrees at 8 bases. This CDR3 is 15 amino acids long. Per germline, CDR1 SGDLS and CDR2 YYNGEE. V trimming: 4 bases; J trimming: 0 bases; junction bases outside the gene matches: 6. This chain's CDR3 is CASSSRGTSSYEQYF. The CDR3 coding sequence is TGTGCCAGCAGCTCCCGTGGGACTAGCTCCTACGAGCAGTACTTC.

The genes are TRBV7-9 and TRBJ2-7, with 10 nucleotides matching TRBD1. From germline, CDR1 is SEHNR and CDR2 FQNEAQ (reference sequence). V shed 7 bases and J 5 bases; nucleotides not matched to a gene: 14. CDR3 size: 16 residues. CDR3 nucleotide sequence: TGTGCCAGCACCGTCCCCGGGGGACAGGGGTTCCACGAGCAGTACTTC. Its translation: CASTVPGGQGFHEQYF. The full variable domain, its missing parts supplied by reference TRBV7-9 and TRBJ2-7, is DTGVSQNPRHKITKRGQNVTFRCDPISEHNRLYWYRQTLGQGPEFLTYFQNEAQLEKSRLLSDRFSAERPKGSFSTLEIQRTEQGDSAMYLCASTVPGGQGFHEQYFGPGTRLTVT.

The CDR3 reads CASSSSISTGNYGYTF. DNA for the CDR3: TGTGCCAGCAGCTCCTCAATATCGACAGGGAACTATGGCTACACCTTC. The chain joins TRBV7-8 to TRBJ1-2, with TRBD1 matching 7 bases. V dropped 4 bases and J dropped 2; count of bases not matched to a gene: 10. The CDR3 extends over 16 amino acids. In germline, CDR1 is SGHVS, CDR2 FQNEAQ. The whole variable domain, filled in from reference TRBV7-8 and TRBJ1-2, reads GAGVSQSPRYKVAKRGQDVALRCDPISGHVSLFWYQQALGQGPEFLTYFQNEAQLDKSGLPSDRFFAERPEGSVSTLKIQRTQQEDSAVYLCASSSSISTGNYGYTFGSGTRLTVV.

The chain is built from TRBV7-9 and TRBJ2-3, with a tentative D call TRBD2 (5 bases). Germline V CDR1 and CDR2: SEHNR, FQNEAQ (reference sequence). V lost 4 bases to trimming and J lost 2 bases, with 13 bases between them. The CDR3 runs 15 residues. As DNA, the CDR3 is TGTGCCAGCAGCTCCAAGGGAGTAAACACAGATACGCAGTATTTT. This sequence encodes CASSSKGVNTDTQYF.

This chain connects TRBV7-9 to TRBJ1-5, with TRBD1 as a possible D gene (6 bases). The CDR3 consists of 13 residues. Germline loops: CDR1 SEHNR, CDR2 FQNEAQ (reference sequence). V was cut by 2 bases and J by 7 bases, with 9 bases left in between. CDR3 DNA: TGTGCCAGCAGCTTAAGCCAGGGGCAGCCCCAGCATTTT. Translated: CASSLSQGQPQHF.

For this clone: One end of the junction does not line up with germline, which may come from a read error. V usage is TRBV6-6 and J usage is TRBJ2-7, with 10 bases aligning to TRBD1. The CDR3 extends over 14 amino acids. Germline V lookup: CDR1 MNHNY, CDR2 SVGAGI (reference sequence). As DNA, the CDR3 is TGTGCCAGCAGTCACTCCGGGACAGGGGATGAGCAGTACTTC. This gives the protein CASSHSGTGDEQYF.

The chain carries TRBV2 and TRBJ2-7; the match to TRBD2 covers 7 bases. There are 14 residues in the CDR3. The junction had 9 bases not matched to a gene; V was cut back by 6 bases and J by 4 bases. In germline, CDR1 is SNHLY, CDR2 FYNNEI. The CDR3 nucleotides are TGTGCCAGCAGCACAGCGGGACCCGGTTACGAGCAGTACTTC. This codes for CASSTAGPGYEQYF.

This clone was recorded only once. The J gene is TRBJ2-6, the V gene TRBV5-1, with 7 bases matching TRBD2. CDR3 length: 17 residues. The junction had 5 bases not matched to a gene; V was cut back by 1 base and J by 1 base. The germline V gene has CDR1 SGHRS and CDR2 YFSETQ. DNA for the CDR3: TGCGCCAGCAGCTTGAGTGTCGGGAGGTCTGGGGCCAACGTCCTGACTTTC. This codes for CASSLSVGRSGANVLTF.

CDR3 protein: CASSLEGTGSWETQYF. DNA of the CDR3: TGCGCCAGCAGCTTGGAAGGGACAGGGAGTTGGGAGACCCAGTACTTC. This chain joins TRBV5-1 and TRBJ2-5; 9 bases are shared with TRBD1. V was pared by 0 bases and J by 5 bases, with 8 bases of the junction left unmatched. This CDR3 has 16 amino acids. The germline CDR1 and CDR2 sequences are SGHRS and YFSETQ.

The chain couples TRBV12-5 to TRBJ2-7; no reliable D call. The germline V gene encodes CDR1 LGHNT and CDR2 FRNRAP. Trimming took 6 bases from V and 1 from J, leaving 10 bases between them. This CDR3 contains 13 residues. The CDR3 sequence: CASGLPGSYEQYF. CDR3 sequence (DNA): TGTGCTAGTGGCCTCCCCGGGTCCTACGAGCAGTACTTC.

DNA of the CDR3: TGTGCCAGCAGCTCCAATCAGCGGGAGGTGGGCGAGCAGTACTTC. This codes for CASSSNQREVGEQYF. V gene TRBV7-8 combines with J gene TRBJ2-7, with 9 bases identical to TRBD2. This CDR3 region has 15 residues. Germline V gives CDR1 SGHVS, CDR2 FQNEAQ. The junction had 10 bases not matched to a gene; V was cut back by 4 bases and J by 6 bases.